The T cell receptor beta chain under discussion was sequenced for a study of blood T cell repertoires in COVID-19. Profiling relied on immunoSEQ multiplex PCR, and the TCRdb table lists in-frame clones only, not all of them. The sample holds 110,000 to 150,000 clones; 85% to 90% are singletons and the top ten take about 10%. Germline CDR1 and CDR2: SGHDT and YYEEEE. The CDR3 length is 15 residues. The ends lost 0 bases at V and 5 bases at J; junction bases unmatched: 5. The genes are TRBV5-6 and TRBJ2-5; 9 nucleotides line up with TRBD2. The receptor was isolated from a woman older than 75 with acute or convalescent COVID-19. Sequenced material: peripheral blood. The chain's CDR3 is CASSLAASGVETQYF. DNA for the CDR3: TGTGCCAGCAGCTTGGCCGCTAGCGGGGTGGAGACCCAGTACTTC.